These T cell receptor beta chains were read from a single sample in a study of T cell responses to AZD1222 COVID-19 vaccine. Assay: immunoSEQ multiplex PCR; the TCRdb copy retains only in-frame clones and omits some. The repertoire holds about 120,000 clones, with approximately 90% as singletons. The sample in question was peripheral blood, obtained 28 days after the second AZD1222 dose. The receptors were sampled from an adult who received the AZD1222 COVID-19 vaccine. CDR3s include the opening cysteine and the closing phenylalanine or tryptophan. The order of the fields is V gene, D gene, J gene, CDR3 length, clone size, CDR3 protein, CDR3 DNA. D genes are given only for firm matches. Clone size is stated in some rows and not others, as once, few, many or a class when expanded.

V gene: TRBV12-3/TRBV12-4; D gene: .; J gene: TRBJ2-2; CDR3 length: 12; clone size: .; CDR3 protein: CASPVSTGELFF; CDR3 DNA: TGTGCCAGTCCCGTTAGCACCGGGGAGCTGTTTTTT
V gene: TRBV19; D gene: .; J gene: TRBJ2-6; CDR3 length: 13; clone size: once; CDR3 protein: CASNRNGANVLTF; CDR3 DNA: TGTGCCAGTAATCGCAACGGGGCCAACGTCCTGACTTTC
V gene: TRBV15; D gene: .; J gene: TRBJ2-1; CDR3 length: 16; clone size: once; CDR3 protein: CATSVSSGLVFNEQFF; CDR3 DNA: TGTGCCACCAGCGTATCATCGGGTCTAGTCTTCAATGAGCAGTTCTTC
V gene: TRBV2; D gene: .; J gene: TRBJ1-2; CDR3 length: 12; clone size: .; CDR3 protein: CASSVAGNGYTF; CDR3 DNA: TGTGCCAGCAGTGTGGCAGGGAATGGCTACACCTTC
V gene: TRBV21-1; D gene: .; J gene: TRBJ2-6; CDR3 length: 18; clone size: few; CDR3 protein: CASSPKLGHRSGANVLTF; CDR3 DNA: TGTGCCAGCAGCCCTAAACTGGGGCACCGCTCTGGGGCCAACGTCCTGACTTTC
V gene: TRBV27; D gene: TRBD2; J gene: TRBJ2-7; CDR3 length: 17; clone size: .; CDR3 protein: CASSTLGASGRAGEQYF; CDR3 DNA: TGTGCCAGCAGCACCCTGGGGGCTAGCGGGAGGGCCGGCGAGCAGTACTTC
V gene: TRBV28; D gene: TRBD1; J gene: TRBJ1-2; CDR3 length: 14; clone size: once; CDR3 protein: CASSPTGGHYGYTF; CDR3 DNA: TGTGCCAGCAGCCCTACAGGGGGCCACTATGGCTACACCTTC
V gene: TRBV4-3; D gene: .; J gene: TRBJ1-1; CDR3 length: 14; clone size: .; CDR3 protein: CASSQEFGGTEAFF; CDR3 DNA: TGCGCCAGCAGCCAAGAATTCGGCGGCACTGAAGCTTTCTTT
V gene: TRBV19; D gene: TRBD1; J gene: TRBJ1-2; CDR3 length: 14; clone size: .; CDR3 protein: CASSIPRTGRGYTF; CDR3 DNA: TGTGCCAGTAGTATCCCTCGGACAGGGAGAGGCTACACCTTC
V gene: TRBV28; D gene: .; J gene: TRBJ1-2; CDR3 length: 15; clone size: .; CDR3 protein: CASSFLDRSNYGYTF; CDR3 DNA: TGTGCCAGCAGTTTCCTGGACAGATCTAACTATGGCTACACCTTC
V gene: TRBV6-1; D gene: .; J gene: TRBJ2-3; CDR3 length: 17; clone size: .; CDR3 protein: CASSEYHLEEITDTQYF; CDR3 DNA: TGTGCCAGCAGTGAATATCACCTAGAAGAAATCACAGATACGCAGTATTTT
V gene: TRBV5-1; D gene: .; J gene: TRBJ1-5; CDR3 length: 16; clone size: once; CDR3 protein: CASSLSTGRIGQPQHF; CDR3 DNA: TGCGCCAGCAGCTTGTCGACAGGACGCATCGGACAGCCCCAGCATTTT
V gene: TRBV6-2/TRBV6-3; D gene: .; J gene: TRBJ2-3; CDR3 length: 16; clone size: .; CDR3 protein: CASSYAPGQFTDTQYF; CDR3 DNA: TGTGCCAGCAGTTACGCCCCCGGACAGTTCACAGATACGCAGTATTTT
V gene: TRBV7-2; D gene: TRBD2; J gene: TRBJ2-3; CDR3 length: 17; clone size: .; CDR3 protein: CASSPITSGLKSNTQYF; CDR3 DNA: TGTGCCAGCAGCCCGATTACTAGCGGGCTGAAATCCAATACGCAGTATTTT
V gene: TRBV28; D gene: TRBD2; J gene: TRBJ2-4; CDR3 length: 19; clone size: .; CDR3 protein: CASSHPGLAGGPAANIQYF; CDR3 DNA: TGTGCCAGCAGTCATCCGGGACTAGCGGGAGGGCCGGCGGCAAACATTCAGTACTTC
V gene: TRBV3-1/TRBV3-2; D gene: TRBD2; J gene: TRBJ2-4; CDR3 length: 14; clone size: .; CDR3 protein: CASSHSSGENIQYF; CDR3 DNA: TGTGCCAGCAGCCATAGTAGCGGGGAAAACATTCAGTACTTC
V gene: TRBV10-3; D gene: .; J gene: TRBJ2-3; CDR3 length: 14; clone size: .; CDR3 protein: CATGRGGSADTQYF; CDR3 DNA: TGTGCCACGGGAAGGGGGGGCAGCGCAGATACGCAGTATTTT
V gene: TRBV28; D gene: .; J gene: TRBJ2-7; CDR3 length: 16; clone size: .; CDR3 protein: CASSPTGLSHSFEQYF; CDR3 DNA: TGTGCCAGCAGTCCCACCGGGCTTTCTCATTCCTTCGAGCAGTACTTC
V gene: TRBV5-6; D gene: .; J gene: TRBJ2-5; CDR3 length: 14; clone size: .; CDR3 protein: CASSLAGRVSTQYF; CDR3 DNA: TGTGCCAGCAGCTTGGCCGGCCGAGTGAGTACCCAGTACTTC
V gene: TRBV9; D gene: .; J gene: TRBJ1-3; CDR3 length: 15; clone size: .; CDR3 protein: CASSVASGAGNTIYF; CDR3 DNA: TGTGCCAGCAGCGTAGCCTCAGGGGCTGGAAACACCATATATTTT
V gene: TRBV24-1; D gene: TRBD2; J gene: TRBJ2-2; CDR3 length: 14; clone size: .; CDR3 protein: CATGGVLGTGELFF; CDR3 DNA: TGTGCCACCGGGGGGGTCTTGGGGACCGGGGAGCTGTTTTTT
V gene: TRBV9; D gene: .; J gene: TRBJ1-3; CDR3 length: 17; clone size: .; CDR3 protein: CASSKLQGQSSGNTIYF; CDR3 DNA: TGTGCCAGCAGCAAACTACAGGGCCAGTCATCTGGAAACACCATATATTTT
V gene: TRBV4-2; D gene: TRBD1; J gene: TRBJ2-1; CDR3 length: 17; clone size: .; CDR3 protein: CASSQYGTGGSYNEQFF; CDR3 DNA: TGTGCCAGCAGCCAATATGGGACAGGGGGTTCCTACAATGAGCAGTTCTTC
V gene: TRBV7-2; D gene: .; J gene: TRBJ1-1; CDR3 length: 15; clone size: once; CDR3 protein: CASSPVGGSNTEAFF; CDR3 DNA: TGTGCCAGCAGCCCTGTGGGGGGCTCGAACACTGAAGCTTTCTTT
V gene: TRBV28; D gene: .; J gene: TRBJ1-3; CDR3 length: 12; clone size: .; CDR3 protein: CASSANGNTIYF; CDR3 DNA: TGTGCCAGCAGTGCGAACGGAAACACCATATATTTT
V gene: TRBV18; D gene: .; J gene: TRBJ1-1; CDR3 length: 15; clone size: .; CDR3 protein: CASSPSRSWSTEAFF; CDR3 DNA: TGTGCCAGCTCACCTTCGCGGAGTTGGAGCACTGAAGCTTTCTTT
V gene: TRBV9; D gene: .; J gene: TRBJ1-1; CDR3 length: 14; clone size: .; CDR3 protein: CASSGHTLNTEAFF; CDR3 DNA: TGTGCCAGCAGCGGCCACACTTTGAACACTGAAGCTTTCTTT
V gene: TRBV7-6; D gene: .; J gene: TRBJ2-7; CDR3 length: 13; clone size: .; CDR3 protein: CASSSGVGYEQYF; CDR3 DNA: TGTGCCAGCAGCTCAGGGGTGGGCTACGAGCAGTACTTC
V gene: TRBV6-2/TRBV6-3; D gene: .; J gene: TRBJ2-7; CDR3 length: 13; clone size: .; CDR3 protein: CASSPGSEDEQYF; CDR3 DNA: TGTGCCAGCAGTCCCGGTTCGGAAGACGAGCAGTACTTC
V gene: TRBV19; D gene: .; J gene: TRBJ1-4; CDR3 length: 14; clone size: .; CDR3 protein: CASSIDQGGEKLFF; CDR3 DNA: TGTGCCAGTAGTATAGATCAAGGAGGTGAAAAACTGTTTTTT
V gene: TRBV4-3; D gene: .; J gene: TRBJ1-1; CDR3 length: 15; clone size: .; CDR3 protein: CASSRIGVMNTEAFF; CDR3 DNA: TGCGCCAGCAGCCGGATCGGGGTCATGAACACTGAAGCTTTCTTT
V gene: TRBV4-2; D gene: .; J gene: TRBJ1-1; CDR3 length: 15; clone size: .; CDR3 protein: CASSQERLRWTEAFF; CDR3 DNA: TGTGCCAGCAGCCAAGAAAGGCTTCGGTGGACTGAAGCTTTCTTT
V gene: TRBV19; D gene: .; J gene: TRBJ2-1; CDR3 length: 14; clone size: .; CDR3 protein: CASSRHWDSNEQFF; CDR3 DNA: TGTGCCAGTAGTAGACATTGGGACTCCAATGAGCAGTTCTTC
V gene: TRBV2; D gene: .; J gene: TRBJ2-3; CDR3 length: 17; clone size: many; CDR3 protein: CASSEVPQDSRTDTQYF; CDR3 DNA: TGTGCCAGCAGTGAAGTTCCACAGGACTCTCGCACAGATACGCAGTATTTT
V gene: TRBV28; D gene: TRBD1; J gene: TRBJ1-2; CDR3 length: 14; clone size: .; CDR3 protein: CASSLLQGAYGYTF; CDR3 DNA: TGTGCCAGCAGTTTACTCCAGGGGGCCTATGGCTACACCTTC
V gene: TRBV5-1; D gene: .; J gene: TRBJ2-6; CDR3 length: 14; clone size: .; CDR3 protein: CASSLSSGANVLTF; CDR3 DNA: TGCGCCAGCAGCCTGAGCTCTGGGGCCAACGTCCTGACTTTC
V gene: TRBV4-1; D gene: TRBD2; J gene: TRBJ2-3; CDR3 length: 19; clone size: .; CDR3 protein: CASSQDFTEWLAGGPGQYF; CDR3 DNA: TGCGCCAGCAGCCAAGATTTTACGGAGTGGCTAGCGGGGGGGCCCGGGCAGTATTTT
V gene: TRBV30; D gene: .; J gene: TRBJ1-2; CDR3 length: 12; clone size: .; CDR3 protein: CAWSSGTYGYTF; CDR3 DNA: TGTGCCTGGAGTTCGGGAACCTATGGCTACACCTTC
V gene: TRBV19; D gene: .; J gene: TRBJ1-1; CDR3 length: 15; clone size: once; CDR3 protein: CASSIKQGLGTEAFF; CDR3 DNA: TGTGCCAGTAGTATCAAACAGGGCTTGGGCACTGAAGCTTTCTTT
V gene: TRBV19; D gene: TRBD1; J gene: TRBJ1-1; CDR3 length: 15; clone size: once; CDR3 protein: CASGDRGRSNTEAFF; CDR3 DNA: TGTGCCAGTGGGGACAGGGGGAGGTCAAACACTGAAGCTTTCTTT
V gene: TRBV30; D gene: TRBD1; J gene: TRBJ1-5; CDR3 length: 16; clone size: .; CDR3 protein: CAWSPGGGAGNQPQHF; CDR3 DNA: TGTGCCTGGAGTCCGGGAGGGGGCGCGGGCAATCAGCCCCAGCATTTT